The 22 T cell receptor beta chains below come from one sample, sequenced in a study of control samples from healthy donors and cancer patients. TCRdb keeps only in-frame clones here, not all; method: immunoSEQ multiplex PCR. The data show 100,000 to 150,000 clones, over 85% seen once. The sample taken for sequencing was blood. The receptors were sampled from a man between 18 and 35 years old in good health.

DNA for the CDR3: TGCGCCAGCAGCCAAGGCAGGGTGCGGGATTCGGAGACCCAGTACTTC. This encodes CASSQGRVRDSETQYF. The gene calls are TRBV4-1 and TRBJ2-5, with D perhaps TRBD2 (6 bases). The CDR3 is 16 amino acids. Germline V gene data show CDR1 as MGHRA and CDR2 as YSYEKL. The germline V and J ends were trimmed by 1 base and 5 bases, with 17 bases remaining between them.

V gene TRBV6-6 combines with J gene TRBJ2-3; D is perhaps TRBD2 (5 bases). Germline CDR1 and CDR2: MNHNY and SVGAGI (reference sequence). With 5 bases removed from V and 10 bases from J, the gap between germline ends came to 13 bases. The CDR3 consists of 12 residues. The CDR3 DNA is TGTGCCAGCAGTCTGGGAGATCCCTCGCAGTATTTT. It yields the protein CASSLGDPSQYF.

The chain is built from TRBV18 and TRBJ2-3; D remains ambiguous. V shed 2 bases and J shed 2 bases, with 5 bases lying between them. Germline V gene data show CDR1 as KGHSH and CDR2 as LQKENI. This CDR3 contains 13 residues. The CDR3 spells CASSPNPTDTQYF. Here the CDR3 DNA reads TGTGCCAGCTCACCAAACCCCACAGATACGCAGTATTTT.

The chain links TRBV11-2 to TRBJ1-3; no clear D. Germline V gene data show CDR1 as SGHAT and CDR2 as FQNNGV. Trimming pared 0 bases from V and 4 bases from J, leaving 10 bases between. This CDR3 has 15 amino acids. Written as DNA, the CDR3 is TGTGCCAGCAGCTTAGAGGCTGCAGGAGGAAACACCATATATTTT. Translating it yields CASSLEAAGGNTIYF.

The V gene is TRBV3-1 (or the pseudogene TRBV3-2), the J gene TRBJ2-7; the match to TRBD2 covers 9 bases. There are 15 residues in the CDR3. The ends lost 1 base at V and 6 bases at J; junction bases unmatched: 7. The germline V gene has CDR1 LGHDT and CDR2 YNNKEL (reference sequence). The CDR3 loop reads CASSQVGGGASEQYF. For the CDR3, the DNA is TGTGCCAGCAGCCAAGTCGGCGGGGGGGCCTCCGAGCAGTACTTC.

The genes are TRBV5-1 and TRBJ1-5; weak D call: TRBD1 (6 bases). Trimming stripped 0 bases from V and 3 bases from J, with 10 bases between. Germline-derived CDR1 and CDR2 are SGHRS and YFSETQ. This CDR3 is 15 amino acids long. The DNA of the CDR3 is TGCGCCAGCAGCTTGGCCCCGGGGGCCAATCAGCCCCAGCATTTT. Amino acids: CASSLAPGANQPQHF.

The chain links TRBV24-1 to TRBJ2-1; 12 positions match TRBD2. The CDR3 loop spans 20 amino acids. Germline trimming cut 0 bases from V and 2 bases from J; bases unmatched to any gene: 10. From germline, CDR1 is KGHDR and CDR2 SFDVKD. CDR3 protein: CATSDLIQTTSGGPYNEQFF. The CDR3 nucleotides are TGTGCCACCAGTGATTTGATACAGACGACTAGCGGGGGCCCCTACAATGAGCAGTTCTTC.

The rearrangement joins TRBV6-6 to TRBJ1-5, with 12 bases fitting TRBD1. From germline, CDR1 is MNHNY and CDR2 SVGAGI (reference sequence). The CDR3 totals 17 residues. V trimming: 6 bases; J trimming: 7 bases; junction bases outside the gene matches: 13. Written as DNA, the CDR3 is TGTGCCAGCAGCCGATTTCCGGGACAGGGGGCCAGGCAGCCCCAGCATTTT. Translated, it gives CASSRFPGQGARQPQHF.

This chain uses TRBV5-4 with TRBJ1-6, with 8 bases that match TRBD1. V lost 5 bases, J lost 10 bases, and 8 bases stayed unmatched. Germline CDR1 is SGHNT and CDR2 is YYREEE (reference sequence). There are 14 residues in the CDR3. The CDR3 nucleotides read TGTGCCAGCAGTCAGCGGACAGGGCACTCACCCCTCCACTTT. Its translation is CASSQRTGHSPLHF.

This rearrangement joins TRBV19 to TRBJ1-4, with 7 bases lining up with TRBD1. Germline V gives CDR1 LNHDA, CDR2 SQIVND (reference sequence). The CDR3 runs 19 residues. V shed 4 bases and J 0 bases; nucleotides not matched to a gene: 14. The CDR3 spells CASSTSNWDSRTTNEKLFF. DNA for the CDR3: TGTGCCAGTAGTACCTCGAATTGGGACAGCCGGACAACTAATGAAAAACTGTTTTTT.

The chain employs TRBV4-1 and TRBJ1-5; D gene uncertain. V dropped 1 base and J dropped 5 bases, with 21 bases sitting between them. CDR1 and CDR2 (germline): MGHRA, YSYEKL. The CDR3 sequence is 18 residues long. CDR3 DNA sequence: TGCGCCAGCAGCCAAGGAGCGTCAGCAGGTCGGCTGGATCAGCCCCAGCATTTT. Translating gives CASSQGASAGRLDQPQHF.

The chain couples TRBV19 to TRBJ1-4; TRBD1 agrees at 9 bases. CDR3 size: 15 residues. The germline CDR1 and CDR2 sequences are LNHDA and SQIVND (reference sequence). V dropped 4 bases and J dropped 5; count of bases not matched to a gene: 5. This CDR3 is CASSTDGTGNEKLFF. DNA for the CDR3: TGTGCCAGTAGTACCGACGGGACAGGGAATGAAAAACTGTTTTTT. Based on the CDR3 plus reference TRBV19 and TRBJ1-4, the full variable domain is DGGITQSPKYLFRKEGQNVTLSCEQNLNHDAMYWYRQDPGQGLRLIYYSQIVNDFQKGDIAEGYSVSREKKESFPLTVTSAQKNPTAFYLCASSTDGTGNEKLFFGSGTQLSVL.

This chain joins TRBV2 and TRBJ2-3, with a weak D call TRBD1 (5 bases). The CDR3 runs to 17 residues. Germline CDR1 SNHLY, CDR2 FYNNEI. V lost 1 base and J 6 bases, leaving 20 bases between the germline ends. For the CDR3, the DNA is TGTGCCAGCAGTGAAGGGCGGCAGGGAAAAGTTCTGGATACGCAGTATTTT. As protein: CASSEGRQGKVLDTQYF. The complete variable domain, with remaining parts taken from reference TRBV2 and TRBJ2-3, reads EPEVTQTPSHQVTQMGQEVILRCVPISNHLYFYWYRQILGQKVEFLVSFYNNEISEKSEIFDDQFSVERPDGSNFTLKIRSTKLEDSAMYFCASSEGRQGKVLDTQYFGPGTRLTVL.

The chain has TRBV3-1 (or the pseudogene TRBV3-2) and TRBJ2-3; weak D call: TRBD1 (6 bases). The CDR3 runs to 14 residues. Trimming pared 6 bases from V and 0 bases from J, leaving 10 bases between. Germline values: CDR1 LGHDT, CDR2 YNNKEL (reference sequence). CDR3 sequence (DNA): TGTGCCAGCAGTCCGGACAGAAGCACAGATACGCAGTATTTT. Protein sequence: CASSPDRSTDTQYF.

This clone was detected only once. CDR3 in DNA: TGTGCCAGCAGCTTTAGGGGGACAGGGGGCAATGAGCAGTTCTTC. Translation gives CASSFRGTGGNEQFF. The J gene is TRBJ2-1, the V gene TRBV11-3; 11 bases are a match to TRBD1. CDR1 and CDR2 (germline): SGHNT, YENEEA. The CDR3 contains 15 residues. V gave up 3 bases and J gave up 6 bases; unmatched junction bases: 4.

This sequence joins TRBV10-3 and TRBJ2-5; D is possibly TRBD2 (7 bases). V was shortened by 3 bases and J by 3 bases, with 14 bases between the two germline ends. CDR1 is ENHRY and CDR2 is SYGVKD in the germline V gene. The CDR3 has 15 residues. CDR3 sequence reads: CAISERGGPKETQYF. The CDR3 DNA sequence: TGTGCCATCAGTGAAAGGGGGGGCCCTAAAGAGACCCAGTACTTC.

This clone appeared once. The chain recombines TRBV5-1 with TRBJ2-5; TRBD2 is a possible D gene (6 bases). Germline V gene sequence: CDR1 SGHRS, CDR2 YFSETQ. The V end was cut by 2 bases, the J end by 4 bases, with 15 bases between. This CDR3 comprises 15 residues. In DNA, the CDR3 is TGCGCCAGCAGCTTTGGCGGGGTGTCGGGAGAGACCCAGTACTTC. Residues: CASSFGGVSGETQYF.

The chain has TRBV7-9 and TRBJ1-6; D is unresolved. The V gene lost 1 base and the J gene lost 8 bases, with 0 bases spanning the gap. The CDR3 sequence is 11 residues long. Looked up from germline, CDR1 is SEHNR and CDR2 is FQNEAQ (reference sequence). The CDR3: CASSLDSPLHF. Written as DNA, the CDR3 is TGTGCCAGCAGCTTAGATTCACCCCTCCACTTT.

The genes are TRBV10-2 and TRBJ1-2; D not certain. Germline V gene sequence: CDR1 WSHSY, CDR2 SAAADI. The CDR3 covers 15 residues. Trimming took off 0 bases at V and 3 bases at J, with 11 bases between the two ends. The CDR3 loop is CASSESKGKYYGYTF. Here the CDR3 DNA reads TGCGCCAGCAGTGAGTCGAAGGGAAAGTACTATGGCTACACCTTC.

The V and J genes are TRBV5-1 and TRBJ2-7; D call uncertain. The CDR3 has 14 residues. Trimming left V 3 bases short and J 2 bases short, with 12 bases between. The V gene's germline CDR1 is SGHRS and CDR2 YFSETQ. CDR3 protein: CASSSSASPYEQYF. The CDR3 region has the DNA TGCGCCAGCAGCTCTTCAGCCAGTCCCTACGAGCAGTACTTC.

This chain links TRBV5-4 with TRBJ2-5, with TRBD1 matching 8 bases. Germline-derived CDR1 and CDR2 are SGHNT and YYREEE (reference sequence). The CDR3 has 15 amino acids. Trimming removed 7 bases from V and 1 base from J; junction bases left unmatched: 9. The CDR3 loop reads CASAGGADSQETQYF. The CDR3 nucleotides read TGTGCCAGCGCAGGGGGCGCGGATTCCCAAGAGACCCAGTACTTC.

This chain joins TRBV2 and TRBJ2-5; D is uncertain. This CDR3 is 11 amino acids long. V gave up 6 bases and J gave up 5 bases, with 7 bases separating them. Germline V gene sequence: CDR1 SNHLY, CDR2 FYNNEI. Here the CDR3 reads CASRVTETQYF. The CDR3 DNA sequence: TGTGCCAGCAGGGTCACGGAGACCCAGTACTTC.